The next 25 T cell receptor beta chains were all read from a single sample in a study of human T cells and chemical hapten exposure. Sample time point: patch test 3, about 24 weeks after DPC sensitization. Treatment described: therapeutic diphenylcyclopropenone sensitization with weekly scalp DPC. TCRdb reanalysed the RACE reads using MiXCR and keeps one entry per CDR3 protein. The sample includes more than 95,000 distinct CDR3 sequences, about 28% of them seen just once. The source was whole blood, collected in connection with sensitization to the hapten diphenylcyclopropenone (DPC). These receptors were taken from a man aged 40-55 years with alopecia areata. Some clones in this sample may be carry-over from other donors' samples.

Comment on this clonotype: The CDR3 does not end in the conserved phenylalanine or tryptophan, so this is likely a read error. The chain employs TRBV10-3 and TRBJ2-2, with 7 bases lining up with TRBD2. Germline trimming cut 3 bases from V and 7 bases from J; bases unmatched to any gene: 14. Germline CDR1 reads ENHRY; CDR2 reads SYGVKD. The CDR3 sequence is 17 residues long. CDR3 sequence reads: CAISDSRLATRHGELFL. Here the CDR3 DNA reads TGTGCCATCAGTGACTCCCGACTAGCCACCCGGCACGGGGAGCTGTTTTTG.

In this sample, this clonotype turned up a few times. J is TRBJ2-6 and V is TRBV5-1; 8 nucleotides match TRBD2. With 5 bases clipped from V and 2 bases from J, the junction kept 3 bases outside the gene matches. Germline lookup yields CDR1 SGHRS and CDR2 YFSETQ. The CDR3 length is 15 residues. This chain's CDR3 is CASRGTSTGANVLTF. Written as DNA, the CDR3 is TGCGCCAGCAGGGGGACTAGTACTGGGGCCAACGTCCTGACTTTC.

This clonotype was detected many times. V and J are TRBV23-1 and TRBJ2-3, with TRBD1 matching 8 bases. TRBV23-1 is reported as an ORF; its role is uncertain. J was trimmed by 2 bases and V by 0 bases; bases with no gene match: 19. The CDR3 is made up of 21 amino acids. The CDR3 DNA reads TGCGCCAGCAGTCAATCGTTGCCAGGGGGCGCAAATCGATGCCCCACAGATACGCAGTATTTT. Translation: CASSQSLPGGANRCPTDTQYF.

CDR3 sequence reads: CASSPGGDYGYTF. CDR3 in DNA: TGTGCCAGCAGCCCTGGTGGGGACTATGGCTACACCTTC. The chain links TRBV3-1 to TRBJ1-2; D unresolved. CDR1 and CDR2 from the germline V gene are LGHDT and YNNKEL (reference sequence). V was clipped by 4 bases and J by 3 bases, with 9 bases between them. There are 13 residues in the CDR3.

This chain links TRBV10-3 with TRBJ2-5, with D perhaps TRBD1 (5 bases). The CDR3 extends over 13 amino acids. V shed 8 bases and J shed 0 bases, with 10 bases lying between them. CDR1 and CDR2 (germline): ENHRY, SYGVKD. Written as DNA, the CDR3 is TGTGCCATCTCCACGGACAACCAAGAGACCCAGTACTTC. Protein product: CAISTDNQETQYF.

The V gene is TRBV7-9, the J gene TRBJ2-2; D is uncertain. Germline loops: CDR1 SEHNR, CDR2 FQNEAQ (reference sequence). The CDR3 has 12 residues. The V end was cut by 4 bases, the J end by 2 bases, with 2 bases between. The CDR3 region has the DNA TGTGCCAGCAGCTGCAACACCGGGGAGCTGTTTTTT. It specifies CASSCNTGELFF.

V is TRBV27 and J is TRBJ2-1; 9 bases fit TRBD2. The CDR3 is 18 amino acids. Per germline, CDR1 MNHEY and CDR2 SMNVEV (reference sequence). Germline trimming cut 2 bases from V and 0 bases from J; bases unmatched to any gene: 8. CDR3 residues: CASSLRASGASSYNEQFF. As DNA, the CDR3 is TGTGCCAGCAGTTTACGGGCTAGCGGGGCGAGCTCCTACAATGAGCAGTTCTTC.

This clonotype occurred a few times. V gene TRBV4-3 combines with J gene TRBJ2-1, with 12 bases that match TRBD2. CDR1 and CDR2 from the germline V gene are LGHNA and YSLEER. There are 19 residues in the CDR3. The junction had 19 bases not matched to a gene; V was cut back by 4 bases and J by 9 bases. The CDR3 DNA follows: TGCGCCAGCAGCCTACTAACCACCCCTAGCGGGAGGGCCGGTAGTGAGCAGTTCTTC. Translation: CASSLLTTPSGRAGSEQFF.

The chain couples TRBV28 to TRBJ2-6; 8 positions agree with TRBD1. Germline loops: CDR1 MDHEN, CDR2 SYDVKM. Trimming removed 2 bases from V and 4 bases from J; junction bases left unmatched: 7. The CDR3 runs to 17 residues. DNA of the CDR3: TGTGCCAGCAGTTTACTCTCAGGGGGCAGGGGGGCCAACGTCCTGACTTTC. It specifies CASSLLSGGRGANVLTF.

This clonotype showed up just a few times. The chain is built from TRBV5-1 and TRBJ2-6; no reliable D call. Between the trimmed V and J ends, which lost 0 bases and 2 bases, there was a span of 6 bases. Looked up from germline, CDR1 is SGHRS and CDR2 is YFSETQ. The CDR3 is 15 amino acids. As DNA, the CDR3 is TGCGCCAGCAGCTTGGAGGGAACTGGGGCCAACGTCCTGACTTTC. This gives the protein CASSLEGTGANVLTF.

This rearrangement joins TRBV6-5 to TRBJ2-2; D unresolved. Germline V gene lookup returns CDR1 MNHEY and CDR2 SVGAGI. V was clipped by 8 bases and J by 0 bases, with 16 bases between them. This CDR3 region has 16 residues. The CDR3 nucleotides are TGTGCCAGCTACACAGCAAGGGATGCGAACACCGGGGAGCTGTTTTTT. Translation gives CASYTARDANTGELFF.

The chain is built from TRBV12-3 or TRBV12-4 and TRBJ2-2, with 7 bases identical to TRBD1. V lost 6 bases to trimming and J lost 7 bases; unmatched junction nucleotides: 2. The CDR3 sequence is 12 residues long. The CDR3 DNA reads TGTGCCAGCAGCAGACAGGGCGGGGAGCTGTTTTTT. Translating gives CASSRQGGELFF.

V is TRBV7-8 and J is TRBJ2-4, with 12 bases lining up with TRBD1. CDR1 SGHVS and CDR2 FQNEAQ come from the germline V gene. The CDR3 sequence is 16 residues long. Trimming removed 4 bases from V and 12 bases from J; junction bases left unmatched: 13. The CDR3 loop is CASSSSLGQGATSQYF. The CDR3, as DNA: TGTGCCAGCAGCTCGAGTCTGGGACAGGGGGCGACGAGTCAGTACTTC.

The chain has TRBV6-2 or TRBV6-3 and TRBJ1-2; D perhaps matches TRBD1 (5 bases). The V gene's germline CDR1 is MNHEY and CDR2 SVGEGT. Trimming cost V 7 bases and J 4 bases, with 13 bases left between them. The CDR3 is 13 amino acids. The CDR3 DNA reads as TGTGCCAGCAAACCGACAGCTGGCTATGGCTACACCTTC. Amino acids: CASKPTAGYGYTF.

The chain employs TRBV12-3 or TRBV12-4 and TRBJ1-1; D is perhaps TRBD1 (5 bases). The CDR3 contains 15 residues. Trimming removed 0 bases at V and 3 bases at J, with 11 bases between. As DNA, the CDR3 is TGTGCCAGCAGTTTAGCGGGACGGCAATACACTGAAGCTTTCTTT. This codes for CASSLAGRQYTEAFF.

This clonotype was seen only a few times. CDR3 loop: CSAHRTSGGAGANVLTF. For the CDR3, the DNA is TGCAGTGCCCACCGGACTAGCGGGGGGGCTGGGGCCAACGTCCTGACTTTC. The chain uses TRBV20-1 and TRBJ2-6; 15 bases fit TRBD2. This CDR3 is 17 amino acids long. J lost 2 bases, V lost 6 bases, and 5 bases had no gene match. CDR1 is DFQATT, CDR2 SNEGSKA, per germline (reference sequence).

The rearrangement joins TRBV20-1 to TRBJ2-1; 10 nucleotides line up with TRBD2. Germline V gene sequence: CDR1 DFQATT, CDR2 SNEGSKA (reference sequence). Germline trimming cut 5 bases from V and 2 bases from J; bases unmatched to any gene: 3. The CDR3 is made up of 14 amino acids. The CDR3 is CSARSGRAYNEQFF. The CDR3 bases are TGCAGTGCTCGGAGCGGGAGGGCCTACAATGAGCAGTTCTTC.

V gene TRBV21-1 combines with J gene TRBJ2-7; the D segment call TRBD1 is taken from the table without a DNA check. TRBV21-1 represents a pseudogene. The length of the CDR3 is 17 residues. The CDR3 nucleotides are TGTGCCAGCAGCAGAAGGCTGAGACCGGGACCGATCTACGAGCAGTACTTC. Amino acid sequence: CASSRRLRPGPIYEQYF.

The chain carries TRBV20-1 and TRBJ1-6; 9 bases match TRBD1. This CDR3 is 14 amino acids long. CDR1 DFQATT and CDR2 SNEGSKA come from the germline V gene (reference sequence). V dropped 5 bases and J dropped 7; count of bases not matched to a gene: 6. CDR3 coding DNA: TGCAGTGCTCTTCCGGGACAGGGAAATTCACCCCTCCACTTT. Amino acids: CSALPGQGNSPLHF.

The rearrangement joins TRBV20-1 to TRBJ2-5, with 10 positions matching TRBD2. V trimming: 7 bases; J trimming: 5 bases; junction bases outside the gene matches: 7. This CDR3 is 13 amino acids long. Germline-derived CDR1 and CDR2 are DFQATT and SNEGSKA (reference sequence). The CDR3 DNA sequence: TGCAGTGGTGAGCGGGAGGGCCCTGAGACCCAGTACTTC. Its translation is CSGEREGPETQYF.

This sequence joins TRBV27 and TRBJ2-7, with D possibly TRBD1 on 7 matching bases. The CDR3 has 15 residues. V was clipped by 3 bases and J by 2 bases, with 14 bases between them. Per germline, CDR1 MNHEY and CDR2 SMNVEV (reference sequence). CDR3 coding DNA: TGTGCCAGCAGTTTTAGGCAGGGGGGTCCCTACGAGCAGTACTTC. Protein sequence: CASSFRQGGPYEQYF.

The chain is built from TRBV12-3 or TRBV12-4 and TRBJ1-4; D gene uncertain. V was clipped by 10 bases and J by 0 bases, with 9 bases between them. The CDR3 consists of 13 residues. The chain's CDR3 is CATSDSTNEKLFF. The CDR3, as DNA: TGTGCCACGTCCGACTCAACTAATGAAAAACTGTTTTTT.

This clonotype was seen repeatedly, ten times or more. The chain carries TRBV20-1 and TRBJ2-1, with D possibly matching TRBD2 (6 bases). CDR1 DFQATT and CDR2 SNEGSKA come from the germline V gene (reference sequence). The CDR3 totals 14 residues. Between the trimmed V and J ends, which lost 5 bases and 7 bases, there was a span of 18 bases. The CDR3 spells CSAPPILASNEQFF. The CDR3 nucleotides are TGCAGTGCTCCGCCCATCCTAGCGAGTAATGAGCAGTTCTTC.

This clonotype was seen at least ten times. V is TRBV10-3 and J is TRBJ2-7; TRBD1 agrees at 12 bases. V was pared by 6 bases and J by 5 bases, with 5 bases of the junction left unmatched. Germline V CDR1 and CDR2: ENHRY, SYGVKD. This CDR3 is built from 14 residues. This chain's CDR3 is CAIRGTGGLDEQYF. CDR3 coding DNA: TGTGCCATCAGGGGGACAGGGGGCCTCGACGAGCAGTACTTC.

This clonotype was counted a few times. V and J are TRBV6-2 or TRBV6-3 and TRBJ2-6; D remains unclear. Trimming cost V 0 bases and J 1 base, with 7 bases left between them. CDR3 length equals 16 residues. CDR1 is MNHEY, CDR2 SVGEGT, per germline. The CDR3 reads CASSYSRRSGANVLTF. The DNA for the CDR3 is TGTGCCAGCAGTTACTCGAGAAGGTCTGGGGCCAACGTCCTGACTTTC.